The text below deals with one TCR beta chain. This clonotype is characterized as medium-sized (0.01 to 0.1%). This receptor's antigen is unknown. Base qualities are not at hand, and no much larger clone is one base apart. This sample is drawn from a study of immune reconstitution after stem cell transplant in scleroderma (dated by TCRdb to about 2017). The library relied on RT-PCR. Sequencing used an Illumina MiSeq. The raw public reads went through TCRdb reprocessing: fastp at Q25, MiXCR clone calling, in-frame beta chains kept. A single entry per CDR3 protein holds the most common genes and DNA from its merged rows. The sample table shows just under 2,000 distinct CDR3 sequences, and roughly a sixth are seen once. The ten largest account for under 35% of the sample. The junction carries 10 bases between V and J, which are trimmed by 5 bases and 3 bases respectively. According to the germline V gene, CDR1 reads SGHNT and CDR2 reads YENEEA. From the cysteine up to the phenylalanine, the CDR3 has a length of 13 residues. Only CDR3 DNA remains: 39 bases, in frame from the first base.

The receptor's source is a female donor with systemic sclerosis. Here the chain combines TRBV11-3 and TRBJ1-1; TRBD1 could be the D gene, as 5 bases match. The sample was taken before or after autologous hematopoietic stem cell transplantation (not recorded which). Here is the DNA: TGTGCCAGCAGCAAAGGGACGGACACTGAAGCTTTCTTT. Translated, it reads CASSKGTDTEAFF.